This T cell receptor (beta chain) originates from a study of shared clonotypes between healthy human individuals. Sequencing used immunoSEQ multiplex PCR; TCRdb keeps in-frame clones, though not all of them. The sample gives roughly 300,000 clones, about nine tenths of which show up once; around 15% is in the top ten. Germline loops: CDR1 SEHNR, CDR2 FQNEAQ (reference sequence). Between the trimmed V and J ends, which lost 8 bases and 2 bases, there was a span of 12 bases. The CDR3 is 13 amino acids. J is TRBJ1-2 and V is TRBV7-9; a weak D match, TRBD1 (5 bases). Sequencing used memory CD8+ T cells sorted from blood. Subset reported: CD45RO+ cells pooled with CCR7-negative TemRA cells. This TCR came from a young man in good health. CDR3 sequence reads: CASVRRGNYGYTF. The CDR3 coding sequence is TGTGCCAGCGTCCGGCGGGGGAACTATGGCTACACCTTC.